The clone carrying this TCR beta chain appeared a single time. The antigen is undetermined. The CDR3 has 12 residues. V was shortened by 6 bases and J by 11 bases, with 16 bases between the two germline ends. From germline, CDR1 is SQVTM and CDR2 ANQGSEA. This sample is drawn from a study of shared clonotypes between healthy human individuals. Study at large: Samples came from a couple of female and a few male donors aged 18 to 49. Study results and limitations: Large sequencing depth failed to make sorted-subset sequencing complete, rarefaction showed.

TCRdb's table, derived via immunoSEQ multiplex PCR, lists solely in-frame clones and lacks some. The top ten hold roughly 0.45% of the sample, which has around 1.6 million clones, around 98% seen once. Material: naive CD4+ T cells sorted from blood. As to subset: CD45RA+ positively selected. The receptor's source is a man younger than 40 in good health. V gene TRBV29-1 combines with J gene TRBJ1-4, with D possibly matching TRBD1 (5 bases). The CDR3 region has the DNA TGCAGCGTGGGAAAATCCGAGGGGAAACTGTTTTTT. Translation: CSVGKSEGKLFF.